This entry concerns a single T cell receptor (beta chain). Antigen specificity is unknown. The data were obtained in a study of PD-1 blockade in classical Hodgkin lymphoma. The wider study: A 3 mg/kg intravenous dose of nivolumab was received by patients every 2 weeks. Points from the study as a whole: When set against healthy donors, newly diagnosed patients were reported to show lower baseline TCR diversity. By C4D1, CD4+ diversity increased significantly, especially in complete responders.

The V segment lost 0 bases and the J segment 0 bases; nucleotides outside the gene matches: 11. The germline V gene has CDR1 MRHNA and CDR2 SNTAGT. The CDR3 is 20 residues long. All trial patients relapsed after autologous stem cell transplantation. Measured with immunoSEQ multiplex PCR; TCRdb has only the in-frame clones, and not every one. The sample consists of 13,000 or so clones, around 92% of them appearing once. The sequencing used peripheral blood mononuclear cells (PBMCs), collected at baseline. This TCR derives from a human donor with classical Hodgkin lymphoma. The rearrangement links TRBV6-4 to TRBJ1-6; 7 nucleotides match TRBD1. The DNA of the CDR3 is TGTGCCAGCAGTGACTCGTGGCCCGGGACAGCGAGCTCCTATAATTCACCCCTCCACTTT. Amino acids: CASSDSWPGTASSYNSPLHF.